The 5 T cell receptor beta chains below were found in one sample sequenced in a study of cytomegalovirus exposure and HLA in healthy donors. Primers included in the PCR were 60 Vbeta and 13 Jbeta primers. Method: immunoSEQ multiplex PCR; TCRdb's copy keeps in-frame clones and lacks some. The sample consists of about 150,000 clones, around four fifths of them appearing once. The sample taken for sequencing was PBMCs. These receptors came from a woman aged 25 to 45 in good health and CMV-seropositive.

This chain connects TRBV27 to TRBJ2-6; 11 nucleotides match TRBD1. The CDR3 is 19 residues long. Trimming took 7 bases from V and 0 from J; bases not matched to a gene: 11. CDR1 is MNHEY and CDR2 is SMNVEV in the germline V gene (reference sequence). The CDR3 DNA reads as TGTGCCAGCACACCAGCAGGGACAGGGGGGTCCTCTGGGGCCAACGTCCTGACTTTC. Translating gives CASTPAGTGGSSGANVLTF.

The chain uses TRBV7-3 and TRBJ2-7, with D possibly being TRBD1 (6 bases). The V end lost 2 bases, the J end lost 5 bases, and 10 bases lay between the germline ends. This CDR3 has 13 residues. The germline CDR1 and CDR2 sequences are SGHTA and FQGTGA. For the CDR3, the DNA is TGTGCCAGCAGCTTACACAGGGACCACGAGCAGTACTTC. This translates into CASSLHRDHEQYF.

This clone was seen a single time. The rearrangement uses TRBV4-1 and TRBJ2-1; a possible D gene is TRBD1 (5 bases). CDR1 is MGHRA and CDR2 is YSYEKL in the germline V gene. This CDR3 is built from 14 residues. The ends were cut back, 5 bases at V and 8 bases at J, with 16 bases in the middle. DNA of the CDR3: TGCGCCAGCAGCGCCTACGCAGGGTTCGATGAGCAGTTCTTC. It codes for CASSAYAGFDEQFF.

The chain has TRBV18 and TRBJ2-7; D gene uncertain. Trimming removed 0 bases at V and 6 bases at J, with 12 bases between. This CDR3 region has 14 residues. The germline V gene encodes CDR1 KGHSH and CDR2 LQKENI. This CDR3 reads CASSPPGRVSEQYF. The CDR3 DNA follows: TGTGCCAGCTCACCACCGGGCAGAGTTTCCGAGCAGTACTTC.

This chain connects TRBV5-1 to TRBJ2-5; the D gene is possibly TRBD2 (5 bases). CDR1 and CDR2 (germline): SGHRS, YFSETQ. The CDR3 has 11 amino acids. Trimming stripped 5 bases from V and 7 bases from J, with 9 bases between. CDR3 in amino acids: CASSEGPTQYF. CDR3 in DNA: TGCGCCAGCAGTGAGGGTCCGACCCAGTACTTC.